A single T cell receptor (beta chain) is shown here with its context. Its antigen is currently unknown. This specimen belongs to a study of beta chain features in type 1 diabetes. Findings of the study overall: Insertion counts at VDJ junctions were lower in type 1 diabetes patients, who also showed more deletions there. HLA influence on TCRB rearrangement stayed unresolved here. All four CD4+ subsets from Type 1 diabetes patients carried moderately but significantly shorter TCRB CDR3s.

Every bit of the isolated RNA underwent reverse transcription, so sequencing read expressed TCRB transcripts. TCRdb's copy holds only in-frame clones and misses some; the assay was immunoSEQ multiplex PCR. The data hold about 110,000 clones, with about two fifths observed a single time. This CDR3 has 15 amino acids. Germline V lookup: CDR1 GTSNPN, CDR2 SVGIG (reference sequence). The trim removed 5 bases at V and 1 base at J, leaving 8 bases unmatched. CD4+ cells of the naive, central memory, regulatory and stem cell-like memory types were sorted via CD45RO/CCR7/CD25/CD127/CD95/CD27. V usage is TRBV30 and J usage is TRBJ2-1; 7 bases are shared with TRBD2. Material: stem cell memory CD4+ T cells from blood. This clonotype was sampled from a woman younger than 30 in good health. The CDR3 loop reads CAWGSGKNSYNEQFF. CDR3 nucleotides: TGTGCCTGGGGAAGCGGGAAGAATTCCTACAATGAGCAGTTCTTC. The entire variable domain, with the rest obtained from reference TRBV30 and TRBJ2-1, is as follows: SQTIHQWPATLVQPVGSPLSLECTVEGTSNPNLYWYRQAAGRGLQLLFYSVGIGQISSEVPQNLSASRPQDRQFILSSKKLLLSDSGFYLCAWGSGKNSYNEQFFGPGTRLTVL.